This T cell receptor (beta chain) was found in a study of shared clonotypes between healthy human individuals. Study summary: The donor group consisted of two women and three men, aged 18 to 49.

The CDR3 is 18 residues long. V was shortened by 2 bases and J by 4 bases, with 23 bases between the two germline ends. Germline-derived CDR1 and CDR2 are SNHLY and FYNNEI. Tens of millions of PBMCs were counted before genomic DNA extraction. Original methodology: ImmunoSEQ output lacked quality scores and full-length reads, limiting matched filtering. Method: immunoSEQ multiplex PCR; TCRdb's copy keeps in-frame clones and lacks some. From that table come the V and J calls and clone size; the DNA was used to work out D and trimming. The sample carries about 490,000 clones, around 73% recorded once. The V and J genes are TRBV2 and TRBJ2-5; D tentatively fits TRBD1 or TRBD2 (5 bases each). The sequencing sample was made of PBMCs. The sequence was obtained from a woman aged 40 to 50 in good health. Some clones in this sample may be carry-over from other donors' samples. This CDR3 reads CASSEISGAHVGSETQYF. The DNA of the CDR3 is TGTGCCAGCAGTGAAATTTCCGGGGCCCATGTAGGCTCAGAGACCCAGTACTTC.